A single sample is the source of the 24 T cell receptor beta chains below, sequenced in a study of CD8+ T cells in alopecia areata. cDNA prepared by RNA extraction and subsequent reverse transcription served as the template for sequencing. Sequencing was performed with immunoSEQ multiplex PCR; in TCRdb, only in-frame clones are kept and a portion is missing. Among about 160,000 clones listed, about three fifths were seen once. Sample treatment: oral pan-JAK inhibitor, 5-10 mg twice daily. Sample: CD4+ T cells sorted from blood, taken at week 4, from a patient treated with tofacitinib. The receptors derive from a human donor with alopecia areata.

The chain carries TRBV30 and TRBJ1-5; 9 bases line up with TRBD1. The V and J ends lost 5 bases and 1 base, in that order; junction bases with no gene match: 0. The CDR3 totals 13 residues. From germline, CDR1 is GTSNPN and CDR2 SVGIG (reference sequence). DNA of the CDR3: TGTGCCTGGGGGACAGGGAGCAATCAGCCCCAGCATTTT. This gives the protein CAWGTGSNQPQHF.

The chain carries TRBV13 and TRBJ1-5; D uncertain. Germline CDR1 is PRHDT and CDR2 is FYEKMQ (reference sequence). This CDR3 is 11 amino acids long. V lost 6 bases, J lost 8 bases, and 8 bases lay in between. The CDR3 sequence is CASSLEKPQHF. The CDR3 coding sequence is TGTGCCAGCAGTCTAGAAAAGCCCCAGCATTTT. Combining the CDR3 with reference TRBV13 and TRBJ1-5 gives the whole variable domain AAGVIQSPRHLIKEKRETATLKCYPIPRHDTVYWYQQGPGQDPQFLISFYEKMQSDKGSIPDRFSAQQFSDYHSELNMSSLELGDSALYFCASSLEKPQHFGDGTRLSIL.

This clone turned up a few times. The DNA of the CDR3 is TGTGCCAGCAGTCAACAGGGGGGTGGCGGGGAGCTGTTTTTT. It codes for CASSQQGGGGELFF. The rearrangement links TRBV7-8 to TRBJ2-2, with TRBD1 matching over 8 bases. The V and J ends lost 6 bases and 7 bases, in that order; junction bases with no gene match: 7. Germline V lookup: CDR1 SGHVS, CDR2 FQNEAQ. CDR3 length: 14 amino acids.

This sequence joins TRBV9 and TRBJ2-2; D is perhaps TRBD1 (5 bases). The CDR3 extends over 16 amino acids. Germline values: CDR1 SGDLS, CDR2 YYNGEE. V was trimmed by 0 bases and J by 0 bases, leaving 9 bases between them. The CDR3 DNA reads as TGTGCCAGCAGCGTAGGTCAGGGTACGAACACCGGGGAGCTGTTTTTT. Its translation is CASSVGQGTNTGELFF.

The chain recombines TRBV23-1 with TRBJ1-5, with D unclear. TRBV23-1 is annotated as an ORF whose role is uncertain. V dropped 2 bases and J dropped 6 bases, with 5 bases sitting between them. CDR3 size: 12 residues. The CDR3 sequence is CASSQGFQPQHF. The CDR3 nucleotides read TGCGCCAGCAGTCAAGGGTTTCAGCCCCAGCATTTT.

This clone was detected a few times. This chain connects TRBV29-1 to TRBJ2-6; D may be TRBD1 (6 bases). Germline-derived CDR1 and CDR2 are SQVTM and ANQGSEA. V was trimmed by 5 bases and J by 13 bases, leaving 21 bases between them. The CDR3 is 14 amino acids. CDR3 sequence reads: CSVNSRQDDPVLTF. The CDR3 region has the DNA TGCAGCGTTAATTCTAGACAGGATGATCCGGTCCTGACTTTC.

The chain joins TRBV9 to TRBJ2-6, with D perhaps matching TRBD1 or TRBD2 (5 bases each). The V and J ends lost 1 base and 2 bases respectively, with 7 bases between them. CDR3 length equals 15 residues. Germline values: CDR1 SGDLS, CDR2 YYNGEE. CDR3 sequence reads: CASSVMGAGANVLTF. DNA for the CDR3: TGTGCCAGCAGCGTAATGGGGGCTGGGGCCAACGTCCTGACTTTC. The variable domain in full, with the rest retrieved from reference TRBV9 and TRBJ2-6, is DSGVTQTPKHLITATGQRVTLRCSPRSGDLSVYWYQQSLDQGLQFLIQYYNGEERAKGNILERFSAQQFPDLHSELNLSSLELGDSALYFCASSVMGAGANVLTFGAGSRLTVL.

The chain uses TRBV6-6 and TRBJ1-1, with D hard to call. Deletions cut 2 bases from V and 8 bases from J, with 6 bases between. CDR1 and CDR2 (germline): MNHNY, SVGAGI (reference sequence). The CDR3 runs to 11 residues. The CDR3 DNA is TGTGCCAGCAGTTACCCGAAGGAAGCTTTCTTT. Translation: CASSYPKEAFF.

The chain recombines TRBV7-2 with TRBJ2-5; D remains ambiguous. Looked up from germline, CDR1 is SGHTA and CDR2 is FQGNSA. Trimming cost V 5 bases and J 2 bases, with 12 bases left between them. CDR3 length: 14 amino acids. CDR3 loop: CASSPAWGQETQYF. Written as DNA, the CDR3 is TGTGCCAGCAGCCCCGCGTGGGGACAAGAGACCCAGTACTTC. The full variable domain, in which reference TRBV7-2 and TRBJ2-5 provide the parts outside the CDR3, is GAGVSQSPSNKVTEKGKDVELRCDPISGHTALYWYRQSLGQGLEFLIYFQGNSAPDKSGLPSDRFSAERTGGSVSTLTIQRTQQEDSAVYLCASSPAWGQETQYFGPGTRLLVL.

This clone is a singleton in its sample. CDR3 in amino acids: CASSPPEGSNTQYF. As DNA, the CDR3 is TGTGCCAGCTCACCCCCTGAGGGGTCAAATACGCAGTATTTT. The chain has TRBV18 and TRBJ2-3; D tentatively reads TRBD1 or TRBD2 (5 bases each). The germline V gene has CDR1 KGHSH and CDR2 LQKENI. This CDR3 has 14 residues. Trimming cost V 3 bases and J 7 bases, with 14 bases left between them.

The table lists this clone with a few counts. V is TRBV4-3 and J is TRBJ1-1, with TRBD1 as a possible D gene (6 bases). The germline V and J ends were trimmed by 4 bases and 5 bases, with 11 bases remaining between them. CDR3 length equals 13 residues. CDR1 and CDR2 from the germline V gene are LGHNA and YSLEER. The chain's CDR3 is CASSLNRATEAFF. Here the CDR3 DNA reads TGCGCCAGCAGCCTTAACAGGGCTACTGAAGCTTTCTTT.

The chain couples TRBV30 to TRBJ2-3, with D possibly being TRBD1 (6 bases). The CDR3 has 15 amino acids. V lost 2 bases, J lost 8 bases, and 20 bases lay in between. Germline V gene sequence: CDR1 GTSNPN, CDR2 SVGIG (reference sequence). The CDR3 reads CAWSFSRGYLSTQYF. DNA for the CDR3: TGTGCCTGGAGTTTTTCCAGGGGATATCTGAGTACGCAGTATTTT. Supplemented by reference TRBV30 and TRBJ2-3, the full variable domain reads SQTIHQWPATLVQPVGSPLSLECTVEGTSNPNLYWYRQAAGRGLQLLFYSVGIGQISSEVPQNLSASRPQDRQFILSSKKLLLSDSGFYLCAWSFSRGYLSTQYFGPGTRLTVL.

This chain connects TRBV30 to TRBJ1-2; D gene uncertain. The CDR3 is 14 residues long. Germline V gene data show CDR1 as GTSNPN and CDR2 as SVGIG (reference sequence). V lost 0 bases and J lost 4, with 12 bases in between. The CDR3 nucleotides read TGTGCCTGGAGTGTACAGATCCTAACCTATGGCTACACCTTC. This codes for CAWSVQILTYGYTF.

The chain uses TRBV4-2 and TRBJ1-2; 8 bases are a match to TRBD1. The CDR3 has 13 residues. CDR1 and CDR2 from the germline V gene are LGHNA and YNFKEQ. V lost 5 bases to trimming and J lost 6 bases; unmatched junction nucleotides: 5. This CDR3 reads CASSLQGEDGYTF. In DNA form, the CDR3 reads TGTGCCAGCAGCTTACAGGGGGAAGATGGCTACACCTTC.

This chain links TRBV29-1 with TRBJ2-7; perhaps TRBD1 as D (7 bases). CDR1 and CDR2 (germline): SQVTM, ANQGSEA. The CDR3 has 15 residues. Trimming left V 3 bases short and J 3 bases short, with 18 bases between. The CDR3 is CSVDEGAGGGYEQYF. CDR3 coding DNA: TGCAGCGTTGACGAAGGGGCAGGGGGAGGCTACGAGCAGTACTTC.

The rearrangement joins TRBV29-1 to TRBJ2-6; TRBD1 agrees at 7 bases. With 4 bases clipped from V and 4 bases from J, the junction kept 10 bases outside the gene matches. The length of the CDR3 is 16 residues. Looked up from germline, CDR1 is SQVTM and CDR2 is ANQGSEA. CDR3 in DNA: TGCAGCGTTGCTACAGGGGCAATTTCCGGGGCCAACGTCCTGACTTTC. Amino acids: CSVATGAISGANVLTF.

CDR3 DNA: TGTGCCACCAGCAGAGTTCCCCCGGGAGAAAAACTGTTTTTT. It encodes CATSRVPPGEKLFF. The chain uses TRBV15 and TRBJ1-4, with D unclear. The germline V gene encodes CDR1 LNHNV and CDR2 YYDKDF (reference sequence). This CDR3 region has 14 residues. Trimming left V 1 base short and J 8 bases short, with 11 bases between.

J is TRBJ2-5 and V is TRBV5-4; 10 positions match TRBD1. The trim removed 4 bases at V and 4 bases at J, leaving 4 bases unmatched. CDR1 and CDR2 from the germline V gene are SGHNT and YYREEE (reference sequence). This CDR3 spans 14 amino acids. CDR3 sequence (DNA): TGTGCCAGCAGCATGACAGGGGGCGCAGAGACCCAGTACTTC. Protein product: CASSMTGGAETQYF. Complete variable domain (other parts from reference TRBV5-4 and TRBJ2-5): ETGVTQSPTHLIKTRGQQVTLRCSSQSGHNTVSWYQQALGQGPQFIFQYYREEENGRGNFPPRFSGLQFPNYSSELNVNALELDDSALYLCASSMTGGAETQYFGPGTRLLVL.

In this sample, this clone turned up a few times. Other DNA sequences in this specimen translate into the identical CDR3. The chain links TRBV29-1 to TRBJ2-3, with D perhaps TRBD1 (5 bases). Germline assignment: CDR1 SQVTM and CDR2 ANQGSEA. V lost 4 bases and J 0 bases, leaving 5 bases between the germline ends. This CDR3 region has 12 residues. The CDR3 coding sequence is TGCAGCGTTGGGACAAGCACAGATACGCAGTATTTT. Residues: CSVGTSTDTQYF.

This chain connects TRBV15 to TRBJ2-5; possibly TRBD1 for D (5 bases). The CDR3 runs to 12 residues. Germline CDR1 reads LNHNV; CDR2 reads YYDKDF (reference sequence). Trimming shortened V by 3 bases and J by 4 bases, and 6 bases separated the two germline ends. DNA of the CDR3: TGTGCCACCAGCAGCGACAGAGAGACCCAGTACTTC. Its protein is CATSSDRETQYF.

This clone has only a few counts. The chain carries TRBV7-2 and TRBJ2-5, with D unresolved. The ends were cut back, 8 bases at V and 5 bases at J, with 15 bases in the middle. This CDR3 comprises 13 residues. The V gene's germline CDR1 is SGHTA and CDR2 FQGNSA. The CDR3 sequence: CASGRRDGETQYF. The CDR3 region has the DNA TGTGCCAGCGGTCGGAGAGACGGGGAGACCCAGTACTTC.

The DNA for the CDR3 is TGTGCCAGCAGCTTCTCGGACAGCGTCGGTTATGGCTACACCTTC. Protein sequence: CASSFSDSVGYGYTF. The V gene is TRBV11-2, the J gene TRBJ1-2; D might be TRBD1 (6 bases). The CDR3 totals 15 residues. V was trimmed by 3 bases and J by 5 bases, leaving 16 bases between them. Germline CDR1 and CDR2: SGHAT and FQNNGV.

This chain uses TRBV5-6 with TRBJ2-3; 11 bases are shared with TRBD2. The J segment lost 3 bases and the V segment lost 5 bases, leaving 2 bases of the junction unmatched. Germline assignment: CDR1 SGHDT and CDR2 YYEEEE. The CDR3 spans 14 residues. The CDR3 region is CASSASGGTDTQYF. The CDR3 bases are TGTGCCAGCAGTGCTAGCGGGGGGACAGATACGCAGTATTTT.

The chain's CDR3 is CASSPLGVWVQQTQYF. The CDR3 nucleotides are TGTGCCAGCAGTCCCCTGGGGGTTTGGGTTCAACAGACCCAGTACTTC. This chain joins TRBV27 and TRBJ2-5; D assignment may be TRBD1 or TRBD2 (5 bases each). This CDR3 has 16 residues. V gave up 5 bases and J gave up 6 bases, with 22 bases separating them. CDR1 and CDR2 from the germline V gene are MNHEY and SMNVEV (reference sequence).